This T cell receptor beta chain was recorded in a study of CD8+ T cells in alopecia areata. Regarding the study as a whole: TCR sharing across patients was less clear than in mice, possibly HLA-related.

Peripheral blood samples and lesional scalp punch biopsies were obtained from alopecia areata patients. Comment on this clone: Its antigen remains unknown.

RNA extraction and reverse transcription yielded cDNA as sequencing template. Profiled with immunoSEQ multiplex PCR; TCRdb holds only in-frame clones, not every one. The sample gives hundreds of thousands of clones, around 62% of which show up once; 0.45% is in the top ten. The sequenced sample was CD4+ T cells sorted from blood, obtained at week 0. This TCR was recovered from a human donor with alopecia areata.

In DNA, the CDR3 is TGTGCCAGCAGTTACTCCGACAGGGAAACTGAAGCTTTCTTT. Encoded protein: CASSYSDRETEAFF. V and J are TRBV6-5 and TRBJ1-1; 7 bases map to TRBD1. The CDR3 has 14 amino acids. Per the germline V gene, CDR1 is MNHEY and CDR2 is SVGAGI. The junction had 3 bases not matched to a gene; V was cut back by 0 bases and J by 5 bases.